Listed here is a single T cell receptor (beta chain). Its antigen is still unknown. No much larger clonotype is one base removed from it; base qualities were not supplied. This entry comes from a study of shared clonotypes between healthy human individuals (dated by TCRdb to 2018 to 2021). A note on the overall study: The cohort comprised a couple of women and a few men aged 18 to 49 years. For each donor, CD4 naive and CD4 memory were each run on three plates, CD8 naive on two plates, and CD8 memory on one plate. Blood TCR repertoires of roughly 5 healthy adults were deeply sequenced to estimate repertoire size and the extent of clonotype sharing between individuals. Different laboratories and diverse techniques were used to prepare libraries and sequence TCR repertoires, to increase sequencing depth and limit assay-specific biases. Leukapheresis yielded between about 0.9 and 10 billion PBMCs per donor. What the work shows at the level of the full study, not this receptor alone: Compared with non-shared clonotypes, clonotypes shared by all four sorted-subset donors had higher generation probabilities. Larger estimated clonotype richness was generally found for naive subsets than for memory subsets. Even with the large sequencing depth, rarefaction of the sorted-subset datasets indicated that sequencing was incomplete. Based on pairwise subsampling, the degree of clonotype sharing among donors was expected to be affected by sequencing depth. Sampling was restricted to blood, and TCR repertoires in tissues likely differ from the TCR repertoires found in blood. Because the study included only a small number of donors, the genetic and exposure-history diversity represented was limited. Across a handful of donors, roughly 5% of naive CD4, 3% to 4% of naive CD8, around 2.1% of memory CD4, and approximately 0.4% of memory CD8 clonotypes were shared.

Using the deep immunoSEQ assay, multiplex PCR amplified TCR CDR3 regions from genomic DNA. Genomic DNA extracted from each cell subset was distributed evenly over all wells of several immunoSEQ 96-well plates, and each plate served as one replicate. For sorted subsets, each replicate PCR was loaded with roughly 0.2 ug genomic DNA, equivalent to 25,000 to 35,000 T cell genomes. The purified libraries were quantified using a Qubit 3.0 fluorometer, sized with a Bioanalyzer 2100, and then quantified again using the KAPA Library Quantification kit. Every immunoSEQ 96-well plate was sequenced on a separate single-read 150-cycle Illumina NextSeq 550 flow cell. For the original study's pipeline: Because only junctional sequences without quality scores were contained in the immunoSEQ output, filtering matching that applied to full-length reads could not be performed. Sequences were annotated with PyIR, a Python wrapper for IgBLAST v1.9, and V/J genes and CDR3 were assigned using IMGT germline references. Reads were filtered out if the reads had weak V/J assignments (E-value above 1e-6), no CDR3, stop codons, out-of-frame junctions, or ambiguous translated residues. V3J clonotypes were defined as sequences sharing an identical inferred V gene, J gene, and CDR3 amino acid sequence. Percentage overlap between repertoires was computed as shared unique clonotypes divided by the size of the smaller repertoire. Richness of each repertoire was evaluated using RTK rarefaction, the Chao1 estimator, and Recon v2.1 estimates of unobserved clonotypes. Generation probabilities were computed with OLGA for all TCRbeta clonotypes obtained by the gDNA method from several donors. Not all clones reach the TCRdb copy of this immuneACCESS table, which keeps in-frame sequences only. Checked studies attribute under half of the gap to unresolved V genes and leave the rest unexplained. The V and J calls and clone size were taken over from that table, and D and trimming were inferred from the DNA. This sample comprises about 2 million clones, around 96% of them detected only once. The top ten clones comprise around 1% of the sample.

For the CD8 naive samples, CD45RO-negative cells were positively selected for CCR7, yielding a CD45RA+CCR7+ population from which TemRA cells were excluded. The donors were healthy, HIV-negative adults who had no recently reported acute infections or vaccinations. All donors were Caucasian adults living in Nashville, Tennessee, USA. Blood was obtained by leukapheresis, after which PBMCs were separated by Ficoll-Histopaque density gradient centrifugation and cryopreserved in liquid nitrogen vapor phase. Analytical flow cytometry was used to check the purity and quantity of each magnetically sorted T cell population. Genomic DNA was isolated from each sorted fraction and quantified by UV absorbance on a Nanodrop 2000c. The sequence was obtained from a man between 18 and 35 years old in good health. Sequencing input: naive CD8+ T cells sorted from blood. This specimen's cell subset or site label, per the study, means: CD45RA+CCR7+.

The CDR3 reads as follows: CASSFSWSSVETQYF. The DNA sequence is as follows: TGTGCCAGCAGCTTTAGCTGGAGTTCGGTGGAGACCCAGTACTTC. The chain links TRBV11-2 with TRBJ2-5, with no confident D gene call. Trimming at the junction amounts to 3 bases on V and 5 bases on J, and the germline ends lie 16 bases apart. The CDR3, cysteine through phenylalanine, is 15 amino acids long. Of the read, only the CDR3 DNA is kept; its 45 bases are in frame from base 1. CDR1 and CDR2, looked up from the germline V gene, are SGHAT and FQNNGV.